This T cell receptor beta chain derives from a study of T cells in Graves' hyperthyroidism and ophthalmopathy. General study results and limits: The model foresaw ophthalmopathy a median 6.5 months prior to onset.

Amplified TCR beta CDR3 regions came from RNA transcripts. HTBI primers drove first-round RT-PCR of the TCR CDR3. TCRdb reprocessed the multiplex PCR reads with MiXCR, giving one entry per CDR3 protein. Of a few hundred thousand distinct CDR3 sequences listed, around 20% are singletons. This clonotype was detected many times. Its antigen is currently unknown. Germline V gene data show CDR1 as SGHAT and CDR2 as FQNNGV. Trimming shortened V by 0 bases and J by 9 bases, and 9 bases separated the two germline ends. This CDR3 has 13 residues. The study left out patients who had uncontrolled infection, other autoimmune disease, pregnancy or lactation.

J is TRBJ2-1 and V is TRBV11-2; D gene unclear. This receptor was identified in a man between 18 and 35 years old with Graves' ophthalmopathy. Sequenced input: blood. CDR3 in DNA: TGTGCCAGCAGCTTAGATAACCGAGTTGAGCAGTTCTTC. Protein: CASSLDNRVEQFF.